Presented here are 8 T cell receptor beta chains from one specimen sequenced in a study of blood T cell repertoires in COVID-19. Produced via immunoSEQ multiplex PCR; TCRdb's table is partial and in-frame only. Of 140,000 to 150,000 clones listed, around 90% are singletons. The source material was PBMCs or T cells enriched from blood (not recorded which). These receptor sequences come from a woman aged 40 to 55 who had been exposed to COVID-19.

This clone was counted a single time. The CDR3 DNA is TGCGCCAGCAGTCAATCGAAGAGTCTCACCCCTTATGGCTACACCTTC. It translates to CASSQSKSLTPYGYTF. This chain links TRBV23-1 with TRBJ1-2; D is undetermined. TRBV23-1 is annotated as an ORF whose role is uncertain. The CDR3 has 16 amino acids. V lost 0 bases, J lost 5 bases, and 16 bases lay in between.

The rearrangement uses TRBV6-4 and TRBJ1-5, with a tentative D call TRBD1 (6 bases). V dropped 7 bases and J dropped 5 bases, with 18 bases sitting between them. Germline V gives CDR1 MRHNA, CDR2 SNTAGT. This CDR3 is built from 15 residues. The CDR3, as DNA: TGTGCCAGCACCCCAAGGGGGGGGGCGGATCAGCCCCAGCATTTT. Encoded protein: CASTPRGGADQPQHF.

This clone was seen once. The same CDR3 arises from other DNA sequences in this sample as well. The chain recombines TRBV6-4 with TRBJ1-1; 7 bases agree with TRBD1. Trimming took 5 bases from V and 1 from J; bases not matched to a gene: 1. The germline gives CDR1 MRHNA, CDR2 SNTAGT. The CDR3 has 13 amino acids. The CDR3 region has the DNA TGTGCCAGCAGTACAGGGGCGAACACTGAAGCTTTCTTT. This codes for CASSTGANTEAFF.

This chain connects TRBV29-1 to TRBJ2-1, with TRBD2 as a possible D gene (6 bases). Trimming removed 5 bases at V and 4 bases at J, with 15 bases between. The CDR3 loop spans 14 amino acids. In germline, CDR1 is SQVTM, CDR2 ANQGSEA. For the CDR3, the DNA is TGCAGCGTTCCCACGGGACTGACTTACAATGAGCAGTTCTTC. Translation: CSVPTGLTYNEQFF.

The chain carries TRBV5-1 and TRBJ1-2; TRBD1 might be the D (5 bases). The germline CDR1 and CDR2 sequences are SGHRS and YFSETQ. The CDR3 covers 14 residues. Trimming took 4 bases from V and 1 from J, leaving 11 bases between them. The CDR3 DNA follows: TGCGCCAGCAGCCAGCAGGGCCATAACTATGGCTACACCTTC. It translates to CASSQQGHNYGYTF.

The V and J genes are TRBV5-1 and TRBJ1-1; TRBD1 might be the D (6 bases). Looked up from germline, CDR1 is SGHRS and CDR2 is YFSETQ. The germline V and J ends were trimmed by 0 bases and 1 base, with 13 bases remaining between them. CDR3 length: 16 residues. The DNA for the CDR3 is TGCGCCAGCAGCTTGGGGGATGCGGGGGCGAACACTGAAGCTTTCTTT. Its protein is CASSLGDAGANTEAFF. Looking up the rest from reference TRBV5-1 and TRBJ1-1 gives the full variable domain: KAGVTQTPRYLIKTRGQQVTLSCSPISGHRSVSWYQQTPGQGLQFLFEYFSETQRNKGNFPGRFSGRQFSNSRSEMNVSTLELGDSALYLCASSLGDAGANTEAFFGQGTRLTVV.

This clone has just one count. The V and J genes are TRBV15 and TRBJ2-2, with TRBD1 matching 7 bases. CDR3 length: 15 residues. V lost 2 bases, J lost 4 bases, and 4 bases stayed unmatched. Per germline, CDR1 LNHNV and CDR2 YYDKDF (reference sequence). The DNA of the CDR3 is TGTGCCACCAGCAGACAGGGGGAGATCACCGGGGAGCTGTTTTTT. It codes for CATSRQGEITGELFF.

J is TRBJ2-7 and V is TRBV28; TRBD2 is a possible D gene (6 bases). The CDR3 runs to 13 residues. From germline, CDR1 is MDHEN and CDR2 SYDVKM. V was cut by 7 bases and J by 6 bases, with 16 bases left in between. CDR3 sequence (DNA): TGTGCCAGCACCACGAATTGGGGGGTCGAGCAGTACTTC. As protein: CASTTNWGVEQYF.